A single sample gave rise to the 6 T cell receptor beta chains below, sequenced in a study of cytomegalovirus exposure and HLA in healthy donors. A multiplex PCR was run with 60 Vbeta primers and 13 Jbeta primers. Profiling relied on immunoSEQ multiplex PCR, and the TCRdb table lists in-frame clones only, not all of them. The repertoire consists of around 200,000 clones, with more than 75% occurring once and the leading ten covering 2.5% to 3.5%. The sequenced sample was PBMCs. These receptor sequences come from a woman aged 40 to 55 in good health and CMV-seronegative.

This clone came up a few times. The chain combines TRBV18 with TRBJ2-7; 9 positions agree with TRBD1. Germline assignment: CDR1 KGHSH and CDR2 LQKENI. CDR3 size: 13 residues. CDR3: CASTGQGAYEQYF. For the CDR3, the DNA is TGTGCAAGCACGGGACAGGGAGCCTACGAGCAGTACTTC. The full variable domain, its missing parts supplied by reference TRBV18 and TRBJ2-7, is NAGVMQNPRHLVRRRGQEARLRCSPMKGHSHVYWYRQLPEEGLKFMVYLQKENIIDESGMPKERFSAEFPKEGPSILRIQQVVRGDSAAYFCASTGQGAYEQYFGPGTRLTVT.

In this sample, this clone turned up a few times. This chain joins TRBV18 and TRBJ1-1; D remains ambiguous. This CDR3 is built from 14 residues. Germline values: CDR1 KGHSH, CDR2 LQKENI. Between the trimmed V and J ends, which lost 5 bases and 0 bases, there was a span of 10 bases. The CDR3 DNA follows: TGTGCCAGCTCAGAATTGCCGGTGAACACTGAAGCTTTCTTT. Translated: CASSELPVNTEAFF.

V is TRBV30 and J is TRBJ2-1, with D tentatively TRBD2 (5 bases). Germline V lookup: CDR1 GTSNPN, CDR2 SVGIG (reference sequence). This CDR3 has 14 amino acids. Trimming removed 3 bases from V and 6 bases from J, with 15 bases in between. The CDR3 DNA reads TGTGCCTGGAGGGACTGGCGACTTTTCAATGAGCAGTTCTTC. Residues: CAWRDWRLFNEQFF.

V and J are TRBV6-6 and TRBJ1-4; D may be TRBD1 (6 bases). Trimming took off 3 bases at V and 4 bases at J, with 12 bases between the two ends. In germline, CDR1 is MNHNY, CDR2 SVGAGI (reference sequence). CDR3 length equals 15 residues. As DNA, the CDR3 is TGTGCCAGCAGTTATCAAGACAGGATTAATGAAAAACTGTTTTTT. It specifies CASSYQDRINEKLFF.

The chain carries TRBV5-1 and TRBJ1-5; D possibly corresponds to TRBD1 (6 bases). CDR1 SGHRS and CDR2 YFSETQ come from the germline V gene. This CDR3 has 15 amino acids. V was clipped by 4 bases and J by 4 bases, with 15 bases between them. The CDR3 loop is CASSQETGGNQPQHF. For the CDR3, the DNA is TGCGCCAGCAGCCAGGAGACAGGAGGAAATCAGCCCCAGCATTTT.

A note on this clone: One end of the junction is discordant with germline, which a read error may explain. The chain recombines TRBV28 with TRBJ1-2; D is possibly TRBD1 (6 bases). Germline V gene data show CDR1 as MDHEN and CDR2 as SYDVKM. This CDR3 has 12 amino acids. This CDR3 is CADRSANYGYTF. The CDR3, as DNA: TGCGCCGACAGGAGCGCAAACTATGGCTACACCTTC.